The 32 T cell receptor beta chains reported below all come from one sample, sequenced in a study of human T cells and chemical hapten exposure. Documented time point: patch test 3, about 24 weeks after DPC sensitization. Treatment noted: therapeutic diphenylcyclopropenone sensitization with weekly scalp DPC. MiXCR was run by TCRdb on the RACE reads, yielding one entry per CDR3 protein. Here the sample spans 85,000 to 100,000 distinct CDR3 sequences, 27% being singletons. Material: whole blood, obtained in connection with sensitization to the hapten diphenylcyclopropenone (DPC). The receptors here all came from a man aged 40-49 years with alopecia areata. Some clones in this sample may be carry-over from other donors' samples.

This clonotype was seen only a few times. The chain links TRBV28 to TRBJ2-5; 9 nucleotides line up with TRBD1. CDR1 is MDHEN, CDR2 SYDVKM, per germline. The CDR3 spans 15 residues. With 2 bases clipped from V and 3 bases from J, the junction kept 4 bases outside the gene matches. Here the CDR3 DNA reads TGTGCCAGCAGTTTACCCGGGACAGGGAAAGAGACCCAGTACTTC. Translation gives CASSLPGTGKETQYF.

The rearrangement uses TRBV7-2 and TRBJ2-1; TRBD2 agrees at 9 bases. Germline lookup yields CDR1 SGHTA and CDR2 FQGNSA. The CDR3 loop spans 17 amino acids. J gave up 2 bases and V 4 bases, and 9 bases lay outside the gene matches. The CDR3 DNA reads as TGTGCCAGCAGCTCCCCCAACCTAGCGGGGACCTACAATGAGCAGTTCTTC. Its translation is CASSSPNLAGTYNEQFF.

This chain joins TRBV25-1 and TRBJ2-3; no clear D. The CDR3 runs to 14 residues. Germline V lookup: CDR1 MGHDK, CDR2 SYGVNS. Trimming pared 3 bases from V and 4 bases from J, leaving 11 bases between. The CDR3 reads CASSEGPRADTQYF. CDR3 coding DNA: TGTGCCAGCAGTGAGGGTCCCCGCGCAGATACGCAGTATTTT. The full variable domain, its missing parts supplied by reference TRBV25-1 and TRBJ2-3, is EADIYQTPRYLVIGTGKKITLECSQTMGHDKMYWYQQDPGMELHLIHYSYGVNSTEKGDLSSESTVSRIRTEHFPLTLESARPSHTSQYLCASSEGPRADTQYFGPGTRLTVL.

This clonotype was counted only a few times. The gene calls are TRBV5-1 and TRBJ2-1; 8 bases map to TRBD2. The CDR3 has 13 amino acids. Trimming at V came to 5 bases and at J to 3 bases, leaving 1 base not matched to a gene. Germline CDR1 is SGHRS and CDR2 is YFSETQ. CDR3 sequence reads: CASRLAGYNEQFF. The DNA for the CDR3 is TGCGCCAGCAGGCTAGCGGGCTACAATGAGCAGTTCTTC.

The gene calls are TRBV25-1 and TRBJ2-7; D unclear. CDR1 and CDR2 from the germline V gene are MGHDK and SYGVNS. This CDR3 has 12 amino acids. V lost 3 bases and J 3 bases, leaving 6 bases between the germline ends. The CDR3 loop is CASSDVGYEQYF. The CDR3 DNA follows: TGTGCCAGCAGTGATGTAGGCTACGAGCAGTACTTC.

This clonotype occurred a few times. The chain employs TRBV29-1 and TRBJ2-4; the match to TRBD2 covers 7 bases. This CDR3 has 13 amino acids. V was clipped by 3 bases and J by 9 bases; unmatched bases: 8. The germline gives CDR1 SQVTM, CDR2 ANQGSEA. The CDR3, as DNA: TGCAGCGTTGAGGGGGGGGGAGGTGGCATTCAGTACTTC. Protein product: CSVEGGGGGIQYF. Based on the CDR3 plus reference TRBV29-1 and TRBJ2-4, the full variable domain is SAVISQKPSRDICQRGTSLTIQCQVDSQVTMMFWYRQQPGQSLTLIATANQGSEATYESGFVIDKFPISRPNLTFSTLTVSNMSPEDSSIYLCSVEGGGGGIQYFGAGTRLSVL.

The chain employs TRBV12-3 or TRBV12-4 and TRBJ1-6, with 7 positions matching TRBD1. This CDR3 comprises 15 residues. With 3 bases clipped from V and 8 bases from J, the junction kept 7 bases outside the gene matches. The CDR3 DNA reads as TGTGCCAGCAGTTTGAGAAGGCAGGGGGATTCACCCCTCCACTTT. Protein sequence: CASSLRRQGDSPLHF.

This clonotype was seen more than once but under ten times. The CDR3 loop is CASSAHAGTSVYF. The CDR3 nucleotides read TGTGCCAGCAGTGCCCACGCCGGGACTAGCGTGTATTTT. The chain carries TRBV6-4 and TRBJ2-3, with 10 bases that match TRBD2. The V gene's germline CDR1 is MRHNA and CDR2 SNTAGT. This CDR3 is 13 amino acids long. Trimming removed 4 bases from V and 14 bases from J; junction bases left unmatched: 9.

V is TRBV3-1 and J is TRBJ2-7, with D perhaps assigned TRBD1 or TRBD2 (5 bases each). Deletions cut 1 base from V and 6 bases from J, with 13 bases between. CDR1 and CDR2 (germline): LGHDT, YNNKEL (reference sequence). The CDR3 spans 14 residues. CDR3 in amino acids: CASSQGRGVAEQYF. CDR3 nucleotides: TGTGCCAGCAGCCAAGGGCGAGGGGTGGCCGAGCAGTACTTC.

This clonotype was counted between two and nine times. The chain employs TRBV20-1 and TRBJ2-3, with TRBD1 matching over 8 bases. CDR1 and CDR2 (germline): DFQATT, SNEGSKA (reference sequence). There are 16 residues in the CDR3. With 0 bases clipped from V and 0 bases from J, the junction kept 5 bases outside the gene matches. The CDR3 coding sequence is TGCAGTGCTAGAGATGTACAGGGGGGAAGCACAGATACGCAGTATTTT. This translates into CSARDVQGGSTDTQYF.

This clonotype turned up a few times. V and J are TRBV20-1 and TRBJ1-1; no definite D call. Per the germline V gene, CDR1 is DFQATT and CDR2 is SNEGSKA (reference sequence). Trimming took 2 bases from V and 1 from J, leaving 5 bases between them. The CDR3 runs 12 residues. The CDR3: CSARKSNTEAFF. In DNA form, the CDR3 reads TGCAGTGCTAGAAAGTCGAACACTGAAGCTTTCTTT.

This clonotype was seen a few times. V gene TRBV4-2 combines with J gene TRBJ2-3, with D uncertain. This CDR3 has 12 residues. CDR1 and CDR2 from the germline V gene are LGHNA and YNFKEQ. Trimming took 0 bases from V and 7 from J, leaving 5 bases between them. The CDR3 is CASSQDLYTQYF. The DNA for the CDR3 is TGTGCCAGCAGCCAAGACCTTTATACGCAGTATTTT.

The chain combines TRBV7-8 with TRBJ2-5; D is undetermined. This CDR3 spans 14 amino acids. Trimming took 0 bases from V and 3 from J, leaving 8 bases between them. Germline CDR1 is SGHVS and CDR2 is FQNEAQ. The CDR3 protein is CASSLAIGEETQYF. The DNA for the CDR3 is TGTGCCAGCAGCTTAGCGATAGGTGAAGAGACCCAGTACTTC.

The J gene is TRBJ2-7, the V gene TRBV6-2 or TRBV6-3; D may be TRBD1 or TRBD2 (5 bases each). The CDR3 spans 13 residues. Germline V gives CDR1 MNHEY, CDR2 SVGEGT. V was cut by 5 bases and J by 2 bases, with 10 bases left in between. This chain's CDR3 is CASSEGWAYEQYF. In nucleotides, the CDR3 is TGTGCCAGCAGTGAGGGGTGGGCCTACGAGCAGTACTTC.

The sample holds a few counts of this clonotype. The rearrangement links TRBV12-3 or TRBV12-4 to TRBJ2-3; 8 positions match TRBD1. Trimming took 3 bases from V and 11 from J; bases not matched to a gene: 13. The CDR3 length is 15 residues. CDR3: CASSLGTGSPGRQYF. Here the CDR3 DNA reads TGTGCCAGCAGTTTGGGGACAGGATCCCCGGGGAGGCAGTATTTT.

The CDR3 protein is CASSLSTLSETQYF. In nucleotides, the CDR3 is TGCGCCAGCAGCTTGTCGACCTTAAGCGAGACCCAGTACTTC. The genes are TRBV5-1 and TRBJ2-5; D remains ambiguous. Germline CDR1 reads SGHRS; CDR2 reads YFSETQ. CDR3 size: 14 residues. The ends were cut back, 1 base at V and 5 bases at J, with 12 bases in the middle.

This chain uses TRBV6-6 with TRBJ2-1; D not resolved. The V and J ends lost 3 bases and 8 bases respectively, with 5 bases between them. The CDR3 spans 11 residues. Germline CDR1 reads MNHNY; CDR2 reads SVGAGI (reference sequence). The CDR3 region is CASSYRYEQFF. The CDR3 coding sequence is TGTGCCAGCAGTTATCGGTATGAGCAGTTCTTC.

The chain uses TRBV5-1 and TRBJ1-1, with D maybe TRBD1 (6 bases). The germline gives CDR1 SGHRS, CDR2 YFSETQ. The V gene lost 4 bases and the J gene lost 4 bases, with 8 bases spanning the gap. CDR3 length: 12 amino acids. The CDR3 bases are TGCGCCAGCAGCGGGGGGCTCACTGAAGCTTTCTTT. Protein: CASSGGLTEAFF. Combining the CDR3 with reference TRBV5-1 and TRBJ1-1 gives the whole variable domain KAGVTQTPRYLIKTRGQQVTLSCSPISGHRSVSWYQQTPGQGLQFLFEYFSETQRNKGNFPGRFSGRQFSNSRSEMNVSTLELGDSALYLCASSGGLTEAFFGQGTRLTVV.

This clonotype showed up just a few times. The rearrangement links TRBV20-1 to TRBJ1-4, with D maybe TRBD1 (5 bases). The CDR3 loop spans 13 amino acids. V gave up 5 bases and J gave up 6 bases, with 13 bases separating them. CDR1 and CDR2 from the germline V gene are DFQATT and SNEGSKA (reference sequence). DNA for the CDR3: TGCAGTGCTCAAGTAGGAGGGGATGAAAAACTGTTTTTT. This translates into CSAQVGGDEKLFF.

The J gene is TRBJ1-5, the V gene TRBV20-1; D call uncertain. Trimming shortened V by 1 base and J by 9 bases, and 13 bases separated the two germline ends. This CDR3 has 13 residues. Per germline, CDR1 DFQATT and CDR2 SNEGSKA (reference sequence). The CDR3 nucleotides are TGCAGTGCTAGAGTCCATAACGATCCGCCCCAGCATTTT. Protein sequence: CSARVHNDPPQHF.

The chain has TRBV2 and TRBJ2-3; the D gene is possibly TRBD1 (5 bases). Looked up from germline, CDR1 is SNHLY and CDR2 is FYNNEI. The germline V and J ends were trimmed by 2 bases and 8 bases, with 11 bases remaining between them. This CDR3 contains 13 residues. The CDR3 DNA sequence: TGTGCCAGCAGTGAACGTGACAGAAGTACGCAGTATTTT. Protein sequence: CASSERDRSTQYF.

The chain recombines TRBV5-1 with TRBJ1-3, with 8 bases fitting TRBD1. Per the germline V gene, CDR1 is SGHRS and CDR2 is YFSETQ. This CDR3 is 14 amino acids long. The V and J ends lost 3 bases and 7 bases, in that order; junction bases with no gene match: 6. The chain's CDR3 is CASSSDRAANTIYF. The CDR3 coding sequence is TGCGCCAGCAGCTCGGACAGGGCTGCCAACACCATATATTTT.

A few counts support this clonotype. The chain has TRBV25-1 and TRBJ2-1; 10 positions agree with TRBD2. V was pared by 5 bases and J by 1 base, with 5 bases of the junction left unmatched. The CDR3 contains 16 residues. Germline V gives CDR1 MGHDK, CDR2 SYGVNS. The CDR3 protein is CASSIWTSGSYNEQFF. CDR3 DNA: TGTGCCAGCAGTATCTGGACTAGCGGATCCTACAATGAGCAGTTCTTC.

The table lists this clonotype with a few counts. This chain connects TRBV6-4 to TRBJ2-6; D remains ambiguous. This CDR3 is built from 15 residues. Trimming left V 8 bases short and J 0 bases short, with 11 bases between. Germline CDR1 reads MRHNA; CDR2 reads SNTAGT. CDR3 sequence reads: CASGPSGSGANVLTF. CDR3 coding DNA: TGTGCCAGCGGCCCATCTGGCTCTGGGGCCAACGTCCTGACTTTC.

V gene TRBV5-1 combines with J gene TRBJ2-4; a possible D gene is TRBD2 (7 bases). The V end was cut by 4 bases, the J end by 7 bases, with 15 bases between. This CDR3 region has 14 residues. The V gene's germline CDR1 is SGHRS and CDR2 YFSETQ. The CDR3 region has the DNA TGCGCCAGCAGCCCGCAGGGGAGGGAGAACATTCAGTACTTC. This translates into CASSPQGRENIQYF. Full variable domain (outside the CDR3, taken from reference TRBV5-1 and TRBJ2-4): KAGVTQTPRYLIKTRGQQVTLSCSPISGHRSVSWYQQTPGQGLQFLFEYFSETQRNKGNFPGRFSGRQFSNSRSEMNVSTLELGDSALYLCASSPQGRENIQYFGAGTRLSVL.

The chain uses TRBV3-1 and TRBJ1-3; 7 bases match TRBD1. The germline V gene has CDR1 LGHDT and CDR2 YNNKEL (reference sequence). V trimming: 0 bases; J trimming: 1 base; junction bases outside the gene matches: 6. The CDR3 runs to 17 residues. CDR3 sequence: CASSQEGGSGSGNTIYF. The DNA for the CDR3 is TGTGCCAGCAGCCAAGAAGGGGGCTCCGGTTCTGGAAACACCATATATTTT. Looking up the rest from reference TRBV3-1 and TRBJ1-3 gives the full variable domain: DTAVSQTPKYLVTQMGNDKSIKCEQNLGHDTMYWYKQDSKKFLKIMFSYNNKELIINETVPNRFSPKSPDKAHLNLHINSLELGDSAVYFCASSQEGGSGSGNTIYFGEGSWLTVV.

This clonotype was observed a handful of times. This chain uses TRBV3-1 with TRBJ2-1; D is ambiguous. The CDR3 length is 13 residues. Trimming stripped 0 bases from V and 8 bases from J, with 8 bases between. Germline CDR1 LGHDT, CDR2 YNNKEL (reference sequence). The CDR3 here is CASSQDEVDEQFF. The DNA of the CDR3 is TGTGCCAGCAGCCAAGATGAGGTGGATGAGCAGTTCTTC.

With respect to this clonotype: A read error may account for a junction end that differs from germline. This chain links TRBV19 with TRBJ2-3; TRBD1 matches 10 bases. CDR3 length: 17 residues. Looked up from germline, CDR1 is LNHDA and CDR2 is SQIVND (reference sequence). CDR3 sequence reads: CASSGHPGQGLTDTQYF. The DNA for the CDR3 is TGTGCCAGTAGTGGCCACCCGGGACAGGGGTTGACAGATACGCAGTACTTT.

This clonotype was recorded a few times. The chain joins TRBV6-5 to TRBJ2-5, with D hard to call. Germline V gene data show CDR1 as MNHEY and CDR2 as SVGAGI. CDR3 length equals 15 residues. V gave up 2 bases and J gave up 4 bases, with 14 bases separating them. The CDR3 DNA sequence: TGTGCCAGCAGTTACCACAGAAGTAATAGAGAGACCCAGTACTTC. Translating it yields CASSYHRSNRETQYF.

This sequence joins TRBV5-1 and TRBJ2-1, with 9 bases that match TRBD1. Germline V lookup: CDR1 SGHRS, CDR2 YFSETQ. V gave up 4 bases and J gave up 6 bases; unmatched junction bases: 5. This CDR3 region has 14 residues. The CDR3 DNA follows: TGCGCCAGCAGCCGGACAGGGGCGACCAATGAGCAGTTCTTC. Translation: CASSRTGATNEQFF.

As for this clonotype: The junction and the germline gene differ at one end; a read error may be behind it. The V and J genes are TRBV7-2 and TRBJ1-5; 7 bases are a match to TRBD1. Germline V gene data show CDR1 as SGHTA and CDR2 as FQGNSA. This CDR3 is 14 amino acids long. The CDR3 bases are TGTGCCAGCAGCCCACAGGGGAGCAGTCAGCCCCAGCATTTT. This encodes CASSPQGSSQPQHF.

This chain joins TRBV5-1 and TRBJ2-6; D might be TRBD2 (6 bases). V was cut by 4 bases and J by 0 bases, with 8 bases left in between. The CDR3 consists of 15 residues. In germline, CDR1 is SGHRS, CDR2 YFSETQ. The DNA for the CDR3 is TGCGCCAGCAGCGCCGGGGGCTCTGGGGCCAACGTCCTGACTTTC. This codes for CASSAGGSGANVLTF.